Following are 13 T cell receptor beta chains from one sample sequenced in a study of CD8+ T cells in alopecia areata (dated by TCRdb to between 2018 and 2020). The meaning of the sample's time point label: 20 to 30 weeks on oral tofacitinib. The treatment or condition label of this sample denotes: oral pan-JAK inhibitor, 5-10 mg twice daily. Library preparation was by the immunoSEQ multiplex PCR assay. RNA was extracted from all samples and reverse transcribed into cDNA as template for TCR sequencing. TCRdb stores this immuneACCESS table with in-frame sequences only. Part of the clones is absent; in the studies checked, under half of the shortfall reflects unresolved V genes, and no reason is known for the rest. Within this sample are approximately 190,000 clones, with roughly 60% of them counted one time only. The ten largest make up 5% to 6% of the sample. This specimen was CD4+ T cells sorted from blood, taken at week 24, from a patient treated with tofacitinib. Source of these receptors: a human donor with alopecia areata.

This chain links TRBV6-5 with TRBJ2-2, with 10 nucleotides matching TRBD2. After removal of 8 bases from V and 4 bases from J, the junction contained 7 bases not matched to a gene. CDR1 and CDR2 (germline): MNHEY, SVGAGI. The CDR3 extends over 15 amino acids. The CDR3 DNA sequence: TGTGCCAGCTTCGACAGCGGGAGGGTCACCGGGGAGCTGTTTTTT. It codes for CASFDSGRVTGELFF.

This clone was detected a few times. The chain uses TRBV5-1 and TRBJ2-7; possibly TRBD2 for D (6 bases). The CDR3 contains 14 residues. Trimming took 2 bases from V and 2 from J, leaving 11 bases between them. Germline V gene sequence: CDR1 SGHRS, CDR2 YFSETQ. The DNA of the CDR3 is TGCGCCAGCAGCTTAAATTCGGGGGCCTACGAGCAGTACTTC. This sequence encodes CASSLNSGAYEQYF.

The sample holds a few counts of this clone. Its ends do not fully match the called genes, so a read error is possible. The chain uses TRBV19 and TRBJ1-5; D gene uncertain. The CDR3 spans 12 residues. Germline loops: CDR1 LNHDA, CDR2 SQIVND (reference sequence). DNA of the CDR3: TGTGCCACTAAGGGTAGCACTCAGCCCCAGCATTTT. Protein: CATKGSTQPQHF. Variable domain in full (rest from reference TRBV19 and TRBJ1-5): DGGITQSPKYLFRKEGQNVTLSCEQNLNHDAMYWYRQDPGQGLRLIYYSQIVNDFQKGDIAEGYSVSREKKESFPLTVTSAQKNPTAFYLCATKGSTQPQHFGDGTRLSIL.

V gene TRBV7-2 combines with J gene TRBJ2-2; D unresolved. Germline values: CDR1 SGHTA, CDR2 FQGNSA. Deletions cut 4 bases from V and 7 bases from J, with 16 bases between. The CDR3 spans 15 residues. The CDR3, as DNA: TGTGCCAGCAGCTCGCCCATGGGCGTCGGCGGGGAGCTGTTTTTT. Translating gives CASSSPMGVGGELFF.

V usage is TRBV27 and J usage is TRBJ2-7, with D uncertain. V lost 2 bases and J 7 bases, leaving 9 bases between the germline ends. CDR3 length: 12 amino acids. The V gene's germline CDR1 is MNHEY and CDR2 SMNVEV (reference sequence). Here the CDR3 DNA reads TGTGCCAGCAGTTTAAAGGGTGGGGAGCAGTACTTC. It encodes CASSLKGGEQYF.

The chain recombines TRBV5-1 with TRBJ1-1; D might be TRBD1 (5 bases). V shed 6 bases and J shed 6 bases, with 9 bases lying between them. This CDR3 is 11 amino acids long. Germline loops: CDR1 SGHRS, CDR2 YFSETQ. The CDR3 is CASTRGAEAFF. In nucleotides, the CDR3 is TGCGCCAGCACCCGGGGCGCTGAAGCTTTCTTT.

CDR3 DNA sequence: TGCGCCAGCCGCCGGGGACAGGCTGAAGAAGAGACCCAGTACTTC. This encodes CASRRGQAEEETQYF. The chain joins TRBV5-1 to TRBJ2-5; 8 bases match TRBD1. J gave up 3 bases and V 7 bases, and 11 bases lay outside the gene matches. CDR3 length: 15 residues. Germline V CDR1 and CDR2: SGHRS, YFSETQ.

The CDR3 sequence is CSVGDRGPVQAFF. The CDR3 DNA sequence: TGCAGCGTTGGGGACAGGGGGCCAGTTCAAGCTTTCTTT. The chain joins TRBV29-1 to TRBJ1-1; the match to TRBD1 covers 12 bases. The CDR3 is 13 residues long. Germline values: CDR1 SQVTM, CDR2 ANQGSEA. J gave up 9 bases and V 4 bases, and 6 bases lay outside the gene matches.

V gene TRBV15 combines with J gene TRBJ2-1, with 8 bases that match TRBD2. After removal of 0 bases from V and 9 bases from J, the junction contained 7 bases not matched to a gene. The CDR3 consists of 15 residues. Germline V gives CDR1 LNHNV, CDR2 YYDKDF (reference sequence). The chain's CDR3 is CATSRDGREDSEQFF. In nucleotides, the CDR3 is TGTGCCACCAGCAGAGATGGGCGGGAGGATAGTGAGCAGTTCTTC.

CDR3 sequence reads: CATTLARGPYEQYF. The CDR3 DNA reads as TGTGCCACCACCCTAGCTCGGGGACCCTACGAGCAGTACTTC. The V call is TRBV15, the J call TRBJ2-7; D may correspond to TRBD1 or TRBD2 (5 bases each). This CDR3 region has 14 residues. CDR1 is LNHNV, CDR2 YYDKDF, per germline (reference sequence). With 7 bases removed from V and 2 bases from J, the gap between germline ends came to 15 bases.

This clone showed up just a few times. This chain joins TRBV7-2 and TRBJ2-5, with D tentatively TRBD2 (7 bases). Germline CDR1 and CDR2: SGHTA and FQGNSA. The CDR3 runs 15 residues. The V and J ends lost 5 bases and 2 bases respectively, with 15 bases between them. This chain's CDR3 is CASSGARGAQETQYF. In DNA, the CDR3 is TGTGCCAGCAGCGGGGCCCGGGGGGCTCAAGAGACCCAGTACTTC.

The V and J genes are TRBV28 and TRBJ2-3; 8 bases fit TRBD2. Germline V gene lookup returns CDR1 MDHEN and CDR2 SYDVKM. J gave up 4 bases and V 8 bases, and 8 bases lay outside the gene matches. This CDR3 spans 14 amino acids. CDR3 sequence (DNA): TGTGCCAGCCAACGGGAGGGGGGTGCAGATACGCAGTATTTT. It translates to CASQREGGADTQYF.

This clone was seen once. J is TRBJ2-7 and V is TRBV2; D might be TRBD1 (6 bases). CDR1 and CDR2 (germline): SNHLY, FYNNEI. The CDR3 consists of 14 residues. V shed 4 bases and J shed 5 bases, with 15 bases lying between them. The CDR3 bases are TGTGCCAGCAGTGCTGGCAGGGGAAGCGACGAGCAGTACTTC. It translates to CASSAGRGSDEQYF.